Following are 26 T cell receptor beta chains from one sample sequenced in a study of identical twins. TCRdb reprocessed the 5' RACE reads via MiXCR and lists one record per CDR3 protein. This sample has about 340,000 distinct CDR3 sequences, with more than 9% found just once. This sample was also put to use in a study of yellow fever vaccine responses in identical twins.

Source material: CD8+ T cells sorted from blood. These receptors all come from a woman under 30 in good health.

CDR3 amino acids: CASSQDRGLVTEAFF. DNA for the CDR3: TGCGCCAGCAGCCAAGATCGGGGGCTAGTTACTGAAGCTTTCTTT. The V and J genes are TRBV4-1 and TRBJ1-1; TRBD1 might be the D (6 bases). This CDR3 is 15 amino acids long. Trimming cost V 0 bases and J 5 bases, with 13 bases left between them. CDR1 is MGHRA, CDR2 YSYEKL, per germline.

This clonotype was seen a handful of times. The chain has TRBV6-1 and TRBJ2-2; D is uncertain. This CDR3 contains 15 residues. Trimming cost V 6 bases and J 0 bases, with 11 bases left between them. Per germline, CDR1 MNHNS and CDR2 SASEGT. The CDR3: CASRLSFANTGELFF. In DNA, the CDR3 is TGTGCCAGCAGATTGAGTTTCGCGAACACCGGGGAGCTGTTTTTT.

This clonotype was seen a handful of times. V and J are TRBV6-2 or TRBV6-3 and TRBJ2-7; tentatively, D is TRBD2 (6 bases). Per the germline V gene, CDR1 is MNHEY and CDR2 is SVGEGT. Trimming left V 5 bases short and J 1 base short, with 18 bases between. CDR3 length: 16 residues. In DNA, the CDR3 is TGTGCCAGCAGTGACCCAGGAGGGCTAGGTTCCTACGAGCAGTACGTC. It specifies CASSDPGGLGSYEQYV.

This clonotype was detected a few times. The V gene is TRBV12-3 or TRBV12-4, the J gene TRBJ2-3; 15 bases map to TRBD2. This CDR3 is built from 20 residues. The trim removed 0 bases at V and 4 bases at J, leaving 11 bases unmatched. The chain's CDR3 is CASSLAGTSGGPSGADTQYF. CDR3 in DNA: TGTGCCAGCAGTTTAGCCGGGACTAGCGGGGGGCCATCGGGGGCAGATACGCAGTATTTT.

Here the CDR3 DNA reads TGTGCCAGCGCCGGATTCTACAATGAGCAGTTCTTC. Its translation: CASAGFYNEQFF. The gene calls are TRBV6-2 or TRBV6-3 and TRBJ2-1; the D is unclear. The germline CDR1 and CDR2 sequences are MNHEY and SVGEGT. Trimming left V 8 bases short and J 3 bases short, with 8 bases between. The CDR3 extends over 12 amino acids.

This clonotype was seen more than once but under ten times. The V and J genes are TRBV2 and TRBJ1-1; D may be TRBD1 (6 bases). CDR3 length equals 13 residues. Germline V gene sequence: CDR1 SNHLY, CDR2 FYNNEI. The germline V and J ends were trimmed by 11 bases and 0 bases, with 13 bases remaining between them. The CDR3 loop reads CAGGQNMNTEAFF. The CDR3 nucleotides are TGTGCCGGAGGACAGAATATGAACACTGAAGCTTTCTTT.

This clonotype was counted at least ten times. The V gene is TRBV4-1, the J gene TRBJ2-7; maybe TRBD2 (5 bases). Trimming cost V 2 bases and J 3 bases, with 8 bases left between them. The CDR3 spans 13 residues. The germline gives CDR1 MGHRA, CDR2 YSYEKL. The CDR3 nucleotides are TGCGCCAGCAGCCAACTAGCAGGCTACGAGCAGTACGTC. Its translation is CASSQLAGYEQYV.

This clonotype was recorded a few times. This chain connects TRBV3-1 to TRBJ2-1; 7 bases match TRBD2. The CDR3 is 15 amino acids. Germline V gene sequence: CDR1 LGHDT, CDR2 YNNKEL (reference sequence). V lost 3 bases and J lost 4; bases outside the gene matches: 6. CDR3 residues: CASSQGSGAYNEQFF. The CDR3 bases are TGTGCCAGCAGCCAGGGAAGCGGGGCTTACAATGAGCAGTTCTTC.

The V call is TRBV18, the J call TRBJ1-4; possibly TRBD1 for D (6 bases). This CDR3 has 15 residues. The V gene lost 1 base and the J gene lost 5 bases, with 11 bases spanning the gap. CDR1 and CDR2 (germline): KGHSH, LQKENI. The DNA of the CDR3 is TGTGCCAGCTCACCACAAAGGGGGTTAAATGAAAAACTGTTTTTT. This gives the protein CASSPQRGLNEKLFF.

This clonotype was detected a few times. This sequence joins TRBV7-3 and TRBJ2-7; possible D gene TRBD1, 6 bases. The length of the CDR3 is 12 residues. V lost 10 bases, J lost 3 bases, and 13 bases lay in between. Germline CDR1 is SGHTA and CDR2 is FQGTGA. CDR3: CATKTGCYEQYF. The DNA of the CDR3 is TGTGCCACCAAAACAGGGTGCTACGAGCAGTACTTC. Complete variable domain (other parts from reference TRBV7-3 and TRBJ2-7): GAGVSQTPSNKVTEKGKYVELRCDPISGHTALYWYRQSLGQGPEFLIYFQGTGAADDSGLPNDRFFAVRPEGSVSTLKIQRTERGDSAVYLCATKTGCYEQYFGPGTRLTVT.

This clonotype was counted a few times. The chain carries TRBV27 and TRBJ2-1, with 10 bases matching TRBD1. With V trimmed by 6 bases and J by 8 bases, 7 bases remained unmatched. Germline lookup yields CDR1 MNHEY and CDR2 SMNVEV (reference sequence). The CDR3 has 14 residues. CDR3 residues: CASRVGQGVHEQFF. CDR3 in DNA: TGTGCCAGCAGAGTTGGACAGGGGGTACATGAGCAGTTCTTC.

The rearrangement uses TRBV7-2 and TRBJ1-1, with a possible D match to TRBD1 (5 bases). This CDR3 is 14 amino acids long. The germline V and J ends were trimmed by 3 bases and 7 bases, with 15 bases remaining between them. Germline V gene sequence: CDR1 SGHTA, CDR2 FQGNSA. Here the CDR3 reads CASSFTGVVLEAFF. CDR3 DNA: TGTGCCAGCAGCTTTACGGGGGTAGTTCTTGAAGCTTTCTTT.

This clonotype has at least ten counts. The rearrangement links TRBV7-9 to TRBJ2-5; 7 bases are shared with TRBD2. V lost 5 bases, J lost 1 base, and 10 bases stayed unmatched. The CDR3 totals 16 residues. The germline V gene has CDR1 SEHNR and CDR2 FQNEAQ (reference sequence). The CDR3 DNA follows: TGTGCCAGCAGCACCCGGACGGGGGGATCCCAAGAGACCCAGTACTTC. This sequence encodes CASSTRTGGSQETQYF.

This clonotype was seen only a few times. V is TRBV3-1 and J is TRBJ2-7, with 9 nucleotides matching TRBD2. The CDR3 has 15 residues. CDR1 LGHDT and CDR2 YNNKEL come from the germline V gene (reference sequence). With V trimmed by 1 base and J by 4 bases, 5 bases remained unmatched. The CDR3 region has the DNA TGTGCCAGCAGCCAAGTAGCGGGAGCGCGGTACGAGCAGTACTTC. Translation: CASSQVAGARYEQYF.

This clonotype was observed many times. The chain combines TRBV27 with TRBJ2-3; D is undetermined. Germline V lookup: CDR1 MNHEY, CDR2 SMNVEV (reference sequence). V was pared by 3 bases and J by 7 bases, with 5 bases between. The CDR3 contains 11 residues. The DNA of the CDR3 is TGTGCCAGCAGTTTGTCTAATACGCAGTATTTT. This sequence encodes CASSLSNTQYF.

This clonotype was detected ten times or more. This chain uses TRBV4-1 with TRBJ1-1, with 7 bases identical to TRBD1. J lost 1 base, V lost 4 bases, and 3 bases had no gene match. In germline, CDR1 is MGHRA, CDR2 YSYEKL. The CDR3 runs to 14 residues. This chain's CDR3 is CASSPRQGNTEAFF. CDR3 coding DNA: TGCGCCAGCAGCCCTCGACAGGGGAACACTGAAGCTTTCTTT.

This clonotype was seen a few times. V gene TRBV3-1 combines with J gene TRBJ1-1; TRBD1 matches at 7 bases. J was trimmed by 8 bases and V by 2 bases; bases with no gene match: 11. Germline V gene lookup returns CDR1 LGHDT and CDR2 YNNKEL (reference sequence). The CDR3 spans 15 residues. The CDR3 spells CASSQTLGGGKEAFF. The CDR3 DNA is TGTGCCAGCAGCCAAACCCTAGGAGGGGGCAAGGAAGCTTTCTTT.

The chain employs TRBV11-2 and TRBJ2-1; D call uncertain. Germline lookup yields CDR1 SGHAT and CDR2 FQNNGV. The CDR3 covers 17 residues. Trimming pared 0 bases from V and 2 bases from J, leaving 14 bases between. CDR3 DNA sequence: TGTGCCAGCAGCTTAGACGACTTCGGCGCGGCCTACAATGAGCAGTTCTTC. It specifies CASSLDDFGAAYNEQFF.

This clonotype appeared many times. The rearrangement joins TRBV2 to TRBJ2-1, with D hard to call. This CDR3 is 10 amino acids long. Per germline, CDR1 SNHLY and CDR2 FYNNEI. Trimming pared 6 bases from V and 9 bases from J, leaving 6 bases between. In DNA, the CDR3 is TGTGCCAGCAGAGGCGCTGAGCAGTTCTTC. Protein sequence: CASRGAEQFF.

There are many counts of this clonotype. The J gene is TRBJ2-2, the V gene TRBV7-9; 8 nucleotides match TRBD2. There are 15 residues in the CDR3. The germline gives CDR1 SEHNR, CDR2 FQNEAQ (reference sequence). V trimming: 6 bases; J trimming: 5 bases; junction bases outside the gene matches: 8. The CDR3 nucleotides are TGTGCCAGCAGAGGAATAGCGGGACTAACCGGGGAGCTGTTTTTT. It is translated as CASRGIAGLTGELFF.

This clonotype was recorded only once. The chain uses TRBV13 and TRBJ2-7, with D unclear. CDR3 length equals 12 residues. The V end was cut by 2 bases, the J end by 3 bases, with 5 bases between. Germline V lookup: CDR1 PRHDT, CDR2 FYEKMQ (reference sequence). CDR3 nucleotides: TGTGCCAGCAGCTTATCCAACTACGAGCAGTACTTC. Its translation is CASSLSNYEQYF.

The V and J genes are TRBV6-2 or TRBV6-3 and TRBJ2-1, with 10 bases identical to TRBD2. The V segment lost 5 bases and the J segment 4 bases; nucleotides outside the gene matches: 8. CDR1 and CDR2 (germline): MNHEY, SVGEGT. The CDR3 has 16 residues. CDR3: CASSRLAGVAYNEQFF. The CDR3 region has the DNA TGTGCCAGCAGTAGACTAGCGGGCGTGGCTTACAATGAGCAGTTCTTC.

V gene TRBV4-1 combines with J gene TRBJ2-2, with 9 bases aligning to TRBD2. With 1 base clipped from V and 6 bases from J, the junction kept 12 bases outside the gene matches. The CDR3 is made up of 18 amino acids. The germline CDR1 and CDR2 sequences are MGHRA and YSYEKL. CDR3 bases: TGCGCCAGCAGCCAAGTCGTGGGTGTAGCGGGAGTTCCCGGGGAGCTGTTTTTT. Translated: CASSQVVGVAGVPGELFF.

This clonotype has only one observation. This rearrangement joins TRBV13 to TRBJ2-1, with 9 bases that match TRBD2. This CDR3 region has 20 residues. The germline V gene has CDR1 PRHDT and CDR2 FYEKMQ (reference sequence). V lost 4 bases to trimming and J lost 4 bases; unmatched junction nucleotides: 20. Here the CDR3 reads CASSSWGLAGDEWRYNEQFF. The DNA for the CDR3 is TGTGCCAGCAGCTCCTGGGGATTAGCGGGAGATGAGTGGAGGTACAATGAGCAGTTCTTC.

The rearrangement joins TRBV20-1 to TRBJ1-4; 7 nucleotides line up with TRBD1. In germline, CDR1 is DFQATT, CDR2 SNEGSKA (reference sequence). The CDR3 extends over 15 amino acids. The V segment lost 2 bases and the J segment 3 bases; nucleotides outside the gene matches: 6. CDR3 sequence reads: CSARQDRMANEKLFF. CDR3 sequence (DNA): TGCAGTGCTAGACAGGACAGGATGGCTAATGAAAAACTGTTTTTT.

This clonotype was recorded at least ten times. The chain joins TRBV9 to TRBJ1-1; D possibly corresponds to TRBD1 (6 bases). There are 15 residues in the CDR3. Looked up from germline, CDR1 is SGDLS and CDR2 is YYNGEE. The germline V and J ends were trimmed by 4 bases and 2 bases, with 15 bases remaining between them. The CDR3 bases are TGTGCCAGCAGCCCTAGGGACAAGGCTAACACTGAAGCTTTCTTT. It encodes CASSPRDKANTEAFF. Based on the CDR3 plus reference TRBV9 and TRBJ1-1, the full variable domain is DSGVTQTPKHLITATGQRVTLRCSPRSGDLSVYWYQQSLDQGLQFLIQYYNGEERAKGNILERFSAQQFPDLHSELNLSSLELGDSALYFCASSPRDKANTEAFFGQGTRLTVV.